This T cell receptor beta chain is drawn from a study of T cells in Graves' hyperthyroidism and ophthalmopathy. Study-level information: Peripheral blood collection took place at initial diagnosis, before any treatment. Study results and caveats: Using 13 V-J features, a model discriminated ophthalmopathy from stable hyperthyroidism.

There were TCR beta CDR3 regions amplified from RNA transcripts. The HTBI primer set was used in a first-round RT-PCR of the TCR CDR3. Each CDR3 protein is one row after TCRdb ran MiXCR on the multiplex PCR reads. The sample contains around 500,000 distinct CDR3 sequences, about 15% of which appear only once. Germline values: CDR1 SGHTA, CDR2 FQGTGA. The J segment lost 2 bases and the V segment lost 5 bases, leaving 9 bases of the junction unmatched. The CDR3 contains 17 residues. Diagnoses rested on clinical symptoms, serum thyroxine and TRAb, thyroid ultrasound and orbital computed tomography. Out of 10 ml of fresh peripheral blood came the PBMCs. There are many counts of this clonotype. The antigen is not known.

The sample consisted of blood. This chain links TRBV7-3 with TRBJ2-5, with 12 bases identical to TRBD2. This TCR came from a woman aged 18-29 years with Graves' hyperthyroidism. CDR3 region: CASSPGLAGMGQETQYF. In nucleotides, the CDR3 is TGTGCCAGCAGCCCTGGACTAGCGGGGATGGGACAAGAGACCCAGTACTTC.